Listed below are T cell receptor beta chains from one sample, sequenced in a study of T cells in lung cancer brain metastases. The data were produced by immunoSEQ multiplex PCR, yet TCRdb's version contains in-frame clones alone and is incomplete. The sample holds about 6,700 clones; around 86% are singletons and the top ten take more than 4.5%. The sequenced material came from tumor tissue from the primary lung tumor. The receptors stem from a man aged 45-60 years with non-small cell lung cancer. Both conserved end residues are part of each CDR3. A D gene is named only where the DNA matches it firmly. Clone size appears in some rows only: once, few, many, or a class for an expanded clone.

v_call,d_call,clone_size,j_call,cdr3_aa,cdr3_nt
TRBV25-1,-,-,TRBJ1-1,CASSENIGLNTEAFF,TGTGCCAGCAGTGAGAATATCGGACTGAACACTGAAGCTTTCTTT
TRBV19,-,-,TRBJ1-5,CASSIDLDSNQPQHF,TGTGCCAGTAGTATTGACCTAGACAGCAATCAGCCCCAGCATTTT
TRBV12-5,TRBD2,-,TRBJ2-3,CASALGRGDPPTDTQYF,TGTGCTAGTGCCCTGGGGCGGGGGGACCCCCCCACAGATACGCAGTATTTT
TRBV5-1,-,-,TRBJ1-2,CASRSSSGYGYTF,TGCGCCAGCAGGTCCAGCAGTGGCTATGGCTACACCTTC
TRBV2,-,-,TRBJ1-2,CASSDQGPLGYTF,TGTGCCAGCAGTGACCAGGGACCTTTAGGCTACACCTTC
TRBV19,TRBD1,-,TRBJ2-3,CASMDRERVDTQYF,TGTGCCAGTATGGACAGGGAAAGGGTAGATACGCAGTATTTT
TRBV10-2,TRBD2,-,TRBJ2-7,CASSETLAGGYEQYF,TGCGCCAGCAGTGAGACCCTAGCGGGGGGCTACGAGCAGTACTTC
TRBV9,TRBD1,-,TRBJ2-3,CASSVRDRGFTDTQYF,TGTGCCAGCAGCGTTCGGGACAGGGGCTTCACAGATACGCAGTATTTT
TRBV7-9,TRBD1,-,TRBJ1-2,CASSERQGLNYGYTF,TGTGCCAGCAGCGAGAGACAGGGGCTTAACTATGGCTACACCTTC
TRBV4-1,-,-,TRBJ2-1,CASSQVGHLGSYNEQFF,TGCGCCAGCAGCCAAGTAGGCCATCTGGGCTCCTACAATGAGCAGTTCTTC
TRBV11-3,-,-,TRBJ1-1,CASSPGRTNTEAFF,TGTGCCAGCAGCCCTGGTCGGACAAACACTGAAGCTTTCTTT
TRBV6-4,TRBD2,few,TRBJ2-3,CASSDGTSGGDTQYF,TGTGCCAGCAGTGACGGGACTAGCGGGGGAGATACGCAGTATTTT
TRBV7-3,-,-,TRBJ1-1,CASSLSTSNTEAFF,TGTGCCAGCAGCTTGTCCACCTCAAACACTGAAGCTTTCTTT
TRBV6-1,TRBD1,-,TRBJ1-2,CASSRDRYNYGYTF,TGTGCCAGCAGCCGGGACAGATATAACTATGGCTACACCTTC
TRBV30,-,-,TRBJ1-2,CAWTRRLWTRPHYGYTF,-
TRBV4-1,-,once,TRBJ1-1,CASSQPDGNTEAFF,TGCGCCAGCAGCCAACCGGACGGGAACACTGAAGCTTTCTTT
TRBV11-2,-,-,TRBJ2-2,CASSLDHVRGIGRTGELFF,TGTGCCAGCAGCTTAGATCACGTCAGGGGCATTGGTCGCACCGGGGAGCTGTTTTTT